These T cell receptor beta chains were read from a single sample in a study of circulating CD8 cells and anti-PD-1 response in melanoma. TCRdb processed the reads anew with MiXCR; each CDR3 protein has one entry. The profile shows roughly 790 distinct CDR3 sequences, 13% of them singletons. Sequences were derived from CD8+ T cells from PBMCs, sampled at baseline or after one month of anti-PD-1 therapy (not recorded which). The receptors originated from a human donor with melanoma. The CDR3 runs from the conserved cysteine through the conserved F or W. D genes are given only for firm matches. Only part of the rows carry a size: once, few, many, or a class if the clone is expanded.

TGTGCCAGCAGCCTCTCGGGGGGGACAGGGCCTCTCCCCTACGAGCAGTACTTC CASSLSGGTGPLPYEQYF TRBJ2-7 . medium-sized TRBV7-2
TGCAGTGCCAATGAGGGGACCTACGAGCAGTACTTC CSANEGTYEQYF TRBJ2-7 . . TRBV20-1